This T cell receptor beta chain was obtained from a study of regulatory T cells in long-lasting Graves disease (dated by TCRdb to 2020 to 2022). Background for the entire study: Newly diagnosed Graves' disease patients had taken antithyroid drugs for less than 3 months. The study took place in China and was registered as a clinical trial. TCR sequencing covered around 13 persistent and approximately 20 newly diagnosed Graves' disease patients, around 33 samples in total. Persistent Graves' disease patients were compared with newly diagnosed Graves' disease patients by peripheral blood TCR sequencing and RNA sequencing.

Broader findings and caveats from the paper: Only peripheral blood was studied, because thyroid tissue, the primary lesion, was inaccessible. Persistent disease showed preferential use of TRBV28, TRBJ1-2 and TRBJ2-5, whereas newly diagnosed disease favored TRBV20-1 and TRBJ2-1. Persistent patients shared more public clonotypes among themselves (over 2,500) than newly diagnosed patients did (over 950). Sequencing and analysis were restricted to the TCR beta chain. Compared with newly diagnosed patients, persistent Graves' disease patients had lower TCR Shannon entropy and fewer highly expanded clones, which suggests clonal expansion. As a limitation, the authors acknowledged that the small sample size may reduce accuracy.

To note about this clonotype: The antigen it recognizes is unknown. Per-base qualities were not stored, and no clone one base away is much larger.

The V and J ends are trimmed by 0 bases and 2 bases, leaving 16 bases between them. The germline V gene supplies CDR1 SGHRS and CDR2 YFSETQ. CDR3 length: 17 amino acids, cysteine to phenylalanine. Only the CDR3 part of the read is kept: 51 bases, read in frame from the first base. This sample's time point label indicates: newly diagnosed GD, antithyroid drugs for less than 3 months. For both TCR sequencing and RNA sequencing, RNA was extracted from PBMCs in TRIzol. The diagnosis of Graves' disease followed American Thyroid Association guidelines. Patients were recruited from an endocrinology department in Xi'an, China. Each patient gave about 10 milliliters of peripheral blood, collected in an EDTA anticoagulant tube. Ficoll Paque Plus density gradient separation was used to isolate PBMCs, and no further T cell sorting was done. An Agilent 2100 Bioanalyzer and agarose gel were used to check RNA quality, while a NanoDrop 2000 measured RNA concentration.

The library was built by means of multiplex PCR. Sequencing was carried out with an Illumina HiSeq 4000. TCR beta libraries were built with iRepertoire HTBI primers and Arm-PCR amplification of CDR3 regions. Gel purification was performed on PCR products prior to sequencing. The authors' analysis ran thus. Gene usage analysis of CDR3 amino acid clonotypes relied on the roughly 58 TRBV and fewer than 15 TRBJ segments identified across samples. COPE and FqMerger were used to merge the filtered high-quality paired reads into contigs. BLAST was used to align contigs to the IMGT TRBV, TRBD and TRBJ reference genes, and CDR3 was defined following IMGT. Any clonotype with a frequency above 0.1% was counted as a highly expanded clone. Shannon entropy was used to measure repertoire diversity, and the Gini coefficient was used to measure V-J evenness. Public clonotypes were defined as clonotypes shared by more than one individual. In-frame beta chains were kept once TCRdb had trimmed the public reads at Q25 with fastp and called clones with MiXCR. Duplicate CDR3 protein sequences are folded into a single record with the most common DNA and genes. The V and J calls were not made by the authors but by TCRdb's processing. The sample has roughly 500,000 distinct CDR3 sequences on record, 14% of them singletons. 17% of the sample belongs to the ten largest clones.

In addition, the sample was reused for a study of T cells in Graves' hyperthyroidism and ophthalmopathy. As the second paper documents: Stable Graves' hyperthyroidism was defined as no progression to ophthalmopathy during 18 months of follow-up. Hyperthyroidism patients were aged 18 to 65 years and newly diagnosed, with disease duration of less than 2 months. Patients with uncontrolled infections, other autoimmune diseases, pregnancy or lactation were excluded. Clinical symptoms, serum thyroxine and TRAb, thyroid ultrasound, and orbital computed tomography formed the basis for the diagnoses. The first round of RT-PCR for the TCR CDR3 was performed with the HTBI primer set and the Qiagen OneStep RT-PCR kit. Most expanded thyroid clonotypes (frequency above 0.001) were also detected in blood, suggesting blood repertoires may reflect thyroid immune responses. In cross-validation, a model built on a 13 V-J signature told ophthalmopathy apart from stable hyperthyroidism with over 85% sensitivity and approximately 84% specificity, and in testing the same model reached 80%/75%. In validation, the model predicted progression to ophthalmopathy a median of about 6.5 months before onset, with around 70% sensitivity and around 76% specificity. A discovery cohort of around 98 patients, about 40 with Graves' ophthalmopathy and approximately 57 with stable Graves' hyperthyroidism, was used to find distinguishing TCR V-J signatures. An independent validation cohort of some 18 hyperthyroidism patients and approximately 17 patients who later progressed to ophthalmopathy tested prospective prediction of ophthalmopathy. For training and testing, the roughly 93 patients in the discovery cohort were randomly divided in a 7:3 ratio. Thyroid tissue and blood T-cell repertoires from six Graves' hyperthyroidism patients were also compared in the study. Once sampling was done, hyperthyroidism patients were given methimazole at a starting dose of 30 mg daily, whereas ophthalmopathy patients were given high-dose intravenous methylprednisolone. A second multiplex PCR round built the libraries, followed by size selection and purification. The libraries were sequenced on an Illumina HiSeq2000 using paired-end 100 bp reads. SOAPnuke was used to process the raw data, throwing out any read that contained adapters or uncalled bases, had a mean Phred below 15, or lacked an exact constant-primer or identifier match. High-quality paired reads were merged using COPE v1.2.5, and each unique nucleotide sequence was defined as a clonotype. Clonotypes were aligned to IMGT TRBV, TRBD and TRBJ reference segments using MiTCR v1.1. The analysis included only V-J combinations with a frequency above 0.0001, which together covered more than 99% of the repertoires. The TCS score was defined as F50 (clonal expansion) divided by E x V (chaos), with BLOSUM62-based TCRdist calculated between CDR3 peptides within each V-J. Welch's t-statistics and random forest reduced around 510 V-J features to 10 to 15, which were used in a naive Bayes classifier (R e1071). Sample size was not statistically predetermined, and blinding of investigators to group allocation was not performed. The paper reports TCR Vbeta CDR3 sequencing of roughly 140 peripheral blood samples: 43 ophthalmopathy, fewer than 80 hyperthyroidism and approximately 17 progressor patients.

This receptor was obtained from a woman aged 45 to 65 with Graves disease. Donor details come from another sample of the same person, matched by shared clones. Here the sequenced sample was peripheral blood mononuclear cells (PBMCs), taken at new diagnosis, from a patient treated with antithyroid drugs. The V and J segments used are TRBV5-1 and TRBJ2-3; a tentative D match to TRBD2 spans 5 bases. The CDR3 protein sequence reads: CASSLGAAPEVTDTQYF. The sequenced DNA: TGCGCCAGCAGCTTGGGGGCAGCTCCGGAGGTCACAGATACGCAGTATTTT.